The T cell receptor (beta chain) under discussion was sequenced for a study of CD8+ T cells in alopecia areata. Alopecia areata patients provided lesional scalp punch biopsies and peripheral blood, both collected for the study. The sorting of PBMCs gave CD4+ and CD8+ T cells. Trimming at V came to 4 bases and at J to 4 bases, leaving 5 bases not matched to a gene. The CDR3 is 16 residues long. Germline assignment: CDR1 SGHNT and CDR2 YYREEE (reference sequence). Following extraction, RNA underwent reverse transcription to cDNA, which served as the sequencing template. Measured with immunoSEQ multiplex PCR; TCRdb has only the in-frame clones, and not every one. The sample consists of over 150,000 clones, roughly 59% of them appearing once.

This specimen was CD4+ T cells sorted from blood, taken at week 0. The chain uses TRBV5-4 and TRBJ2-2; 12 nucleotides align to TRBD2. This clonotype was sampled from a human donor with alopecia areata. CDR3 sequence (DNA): TGTGCCAGCAGCCAGGTGACTAGCGGGGGCACCGGGGAGCTGTTTTTT. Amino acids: CASSQVTSGGTGELFF.